This T cell receptor (beta chain) was retrieved from a study of T cells in Graves' hyperthyroidism and ophthalmopathy. Overall study findings and caveats: Ophthalmopathy was told apart from stable hyperthyroidism by a 13 V-J model. Most clonotypes that expanded in the thyroid above 0.001 also showed up in blood.

The study left out patients who had uncontrolled infection, other autoimmune disease, pregnancy or lactation. Diagnoses were made from clinical symptoms, serum measures (thyroxine and TRAb), thyroid ultrasound and orbital computed tomography. For this clonotype: Its antigen is undetermined.

Looked up from germline, CDR1 is ENHRY and CDR2 is SYGVKD. Trimming took 4 bases from V and 1 from J; bases not matched to a gene: 6. CDR3 length equals 15 residues. Amplified TCR beta CDR3 regions derived from RNA transcripts. The study used the HTBI primer set for a first-round RT-PCR of the TCR CDR3. TCRdb itself ran the multiplex PCR reads through MiXCR, one entry per CDR3 protein. The repertoire holds 450,000 to 700,000 distinct CDR3 sequences, with around 45% as singletons. This chain links TRBV10-3 with TRBJ2-7; 8 bases align to TRBD1. This clonotype was sampled from an adult woman with Graves' disease, either hyperthyroidism or ophthalmopathy (not recorded which). The material sequenced was peripheral blood or thyroid tissue (not recorded which). CDR3 DNA sequence: TGTGCCATCAGTGCGGCAGGGGGCTCATCCTACGAGCAGTACTTC. Residues: CAISAAGGSSYEQYF.